The 26 T cell receptor beta chains below were found in one sample sequenced in a study of T cell changes during pregnancy in multiple sclerosis. Using immunoSEQ multiplex PCR, the repertoire was profiled, and TCRdb retains in-frame clones only, with some absent. The sample lists 45,000 to 50,000 clones, 85% to 95% occurring once. The sequencing used CD8+ T cells from peripheral blood mononuclear cells, collected in the first trimester of pregnancy. The receptors originated from a female donor with multiple sclerosis, enrolled in a pregnancy study.

The genes are TRBV27 and TRBJ2-1; 7 bases line up with TRBD2. Germline CDR1 reads MNHEY; CDR2 reads SMNVEV (reference sequence). With V trimmed by 8 bases and J by 0 bases, 7 bases remained unmatched. This CDR3 has 15 residues. The CDR3 bases are TGTGCCAGCTCAAACGGGGGGAGCTCCTACAATGAGCAGTTCTTC. Translation: CASSNGGSSYNEQFF.

This chain connects TRBV2 to TRBJ2-7, with a weak D call TRBD2 (6 bases). The germline V gene has CDR1 SNHLY and CDR2 FYNNEI. CDR3 length: 14 residues. Trimming took off 10 bases at V and 0 bases at J, with 16 bases between the two ends. Here the CDR3 DNA reads TGTGCCATCGCCGGGGGTAGCGGCTCCTACGAGCAGTACTTC. Its protein is CAIAGGSGSYEQYF.

V gene TRBV7-9 combines with J gene TRBJ2-5, with 14 bases that match TRBD2. The V gene's germline CDR1 is SEHNR and CDR2 FQNEAQ (reference sequence). This CDR3 spans 19 amino acids. The V gene end was trimmed by 5 bases and the J gene end by 0 bases; junction bases not matched to a gene: 11. CDR3 amino acids: CASSPAPGTSGRDQETQYF. The CDR3 nucleotides are TGTGCCAGCAGCCCTGCGCCAGGGACTAGCGGGAGAGACCAAGAGACCCAGTACTTC.

The CDR3 is CASSSVSMNTEAFF. The CDR3 DNA reads TGTGCCAGCAGCTCGGTCTCGATGAACACTGAAGCTTTCTTT. The chain is built from TRBV7-9 and TRBJ1-1; the D is unclear. The V end lost 4 bases, the J end lost 0 bases, and 9 bases lay between the germline ends. Germline values: CDR1 SEHNR, CDR2 FQNEAQ (reference sequence). This CDR3 contains 14 residues.

The chain couples TRBV2 to TRBJ2-7; 13 bases map to TRBD2. The CDR3 covers 18 residues. Losses at the gene ends were 2 bases for V and 4 bases for J; bases not matched to a gene: 11. Per the germline V gene, CDR1 is SNHLY and CDR2 is FYNNEI. In DNA form, the CDR3 reads TGTGCCAGCAGTGAATGGGGGACTAGCGGGAAGATTTTTTACGAGCAGTACTTC. Amino acids: CASSEWGTSGKIFYEQYF.

V is TRBV6-1 and J is TRBJ2-1, with 10 bases that match TRBD2. The CDR3 has 15 amino acids. V lost 4 bases, J lost 2 bases, and 2 bases stayed unmatched. Germline V gene sequence: CDR1 MNHNS, CDR2 SASEGT. As DNA, the CDR3 is TGTGCCAGCAGTGCCCTAGCGGGGGCCTACAATGAGCAGTTCTTC. Protein sequence: CASSALAGAYNEQFF.

The CDR3, as DNA: TGTGCCAGCTCACCCGGGAAGGGCACAGATACGCAGTATTTT. Its translation is CASSPGKGTDTQYF. The chain joins TRBV18 to TRBJ2-3; D is perhaps TRBD2 (5 bases). The CDR3 spans 14 residues. Germline V lookup: CDR1 KGHSH, CDR2 LQKENI. Trimming removed 3 bases at V and 1 base at J, with 8 bases between. Based on the CDR3 plus reference TRBV18 and TRBJ2-3, the full variable domain is NAGVMQNPRHLVRRRGQEARLRCSPMKGHSHVYWYRQLPEEGLKFMVYLQKENIIDESGMPKERFSAEFPKEGPSILRIQQVVRGDSAAYFCASSPGKGTDTQYFGPGTRLTVL.

The chain has TRBV25-1 and TRBJ2-1; D might be TRBD2 (6 bases). V lost 3 bases, J lost 6 bases, and 21 bases lay in between. The CDR3 consists of 17 residues. CDR1 and CDR2 (germline): MGHDK, SYGVNS. The CDR3 here is CASSEGNRRASTNEQFF. In DNA, the CDR3 is TGTGCCAGCAGTGAGGGAAATAGGAGGGCTTCTACCAATGAGCAGTTCTTC.

The chain combines TRBV2 with TRBJ1-4; D call uncertain. CDR3 length: 14 residues. The germline CDR1 and CDR2 sequences are SNHLY and FYNNEI. Trimming cost V 3 bases and J 0 bases, with 5 bases left between them. The CDR3 coding sequence is TGTGCCAGCAGTGATCCGGCAACTAATGAAAAACTGTTTTTT. It yields the protein CASSDPATNEKLFF.

This sequence joins TRBV5-4 and TRBJ1-2; D is uncertain. CDR3 length equals 12 residues. The germline V gene has CDR1 SGHNT and CDR2 YYREEE (reference sequence). V dropped 4 bases and J dropped 1 base, with 5 bases sitting between them. CDR3 amino acids: CASSGLNYGYTF. CDR3 in DNA: TGTGCCAGCAGCGGACTTAACTATGGCTACACCTTC.

This clone came up once. CDR3 DNA sequence: TGTGCCATCAGTGAAAGAGGCGGAATGGACACTGAAGCTTTCTTT. It yields the protein CAISERGGMDTEAFF. The chain carries TRBV10-3 and TRBJ1-1; no clear D gene. The CDR3 has 15 residues. Per the germline V gene, CDR1 is ENHRY and CDR2 is SYGVKD. The V end was cut by 3 bases, the J end by 3 bases, with 14 bases between.

The V call is TRBV19, the J call TRBJ2-7; TRBD2 agrees at 12 bases. The CDR3 sequence is 17 residues long. Germline CDR1 and CDR2: LNHDA and SQIVND (reference sequence). V lost 3 bases, J lost 0 bases, and 6 bases stayed unmatched. The CDR3 DNA reads as TGTGCCAGTAGTATCCTCCCGGGACTAGCGGGCTCCTACGAGCAGTACTTC. Translating gives CASSILPGLAGSYEQYF. Filled out from reference TRBV19 and TRBJ2-7, the complete variable domain reads DGGITQSPKYLFRKEGQNVTLSCEQNLNHDAMYWYRQDPGQGLRLIYYSQIVNDFQKGDIAEGYSVSREKKESFPLTVTSAQKNPTAFYLCASSILPGLAGSYEQYFGPGTRLTVT.

The V call is TRBV27, the J call TRBJ2-3; 9 nucleotides line up with TRBD2. The CDR3 loop spans 14 amino acids. The V segment lost 6 bases and the J segment 4 bases; nucleotides outside the gene matches: 5. Germline V gives CDR1 MNHEY, CDR2 SMNVEV (reference sequence). The CDR3 bases are TGTGCCAGCAGGGTAGCGGGAGCCCCAGATACGCAGTATTTT. Its translation is CASRVAGAPDTQYF.

The chain links TRBV29-1 to TRBJ2-3, with TRBD2 matching 9 bases. Germline V gene lookup returns CDR1 SQVTM and CDR2 ANQGSEA. The CDR3 extends over 14 amino acids. With V trimmed by 7 bases and J by 6 bases, 11 bases remained unmatched. In nucleotides, the CDR3 is TGCAGCGCCGCGACTAGCGGTCCAATCGATACGCAGTATTTT. Translated, it gives CSAATSGPIDTQYF.

This clone was picked up one time. This sequence joins TRBV11-2 and TRBJ2-7; unclear D gene. The CDR3 contains 12 residues. The V end was cut by 5 bases, the J end by 3 bases, with 8 bases between. Germline V lookup: CDR1 SGHAT, CDR2 FQNNGV. CDR3 protein: CASSPTFYEQYF. For the CDR3, the DNA is TGTGCCAGCAGCCCGACTTTCTACGAGCAGTACTTC.

The rearrangement joins TRBV5-3 to TRBJ1-2; D not resolved. TRBV5-3 is sorted into the ORF group, with uncertain function. Trimming pared 0 bases from V and 3 bases from J, leaving 12 bases between. The CDR3 length is 15 residues. CDR3 sequence (DNA): TGTGCCAGAAGCTTGGTAGGAGGTAGGTACTATGGCTACACCTTC. Protein: CARSLVGGRYYGYTF.

This rearrangement joins TRBV7-8 to TRBJ2-5, with 8 bases fitting TRBD1. The length of the CDR3 is 14 residues. Per the germline V gene, CDR1 is SGHVS and CDR2 is FQNEAQ. J gave up 5 bases and V 4 bases, and 6 bases lay outside the gene matches. Written as DNA, the CDR3 is TGTGCCAGCAGCTACAGGGGGAAGGATGAGACCCAGTACTTC. Its protein product is CASSYRGKDETQYF. The whole variable domain, filled in from reference TRBV7-8 and TRBJ2-5, reads GAGVSQSPRYKVAKRGQDVALRCDPISGHVSLFWYQQALGQGPEFLTYFQNEAQLDKSGLPSDRFFAERPEGSVSTLKIQRTQQEDSAVYLCASSYRGKDETQYFGPGTRLLVL.

On this clone: A junction boundary mismatches the germline segment, possibly from a read error. This chain links TRBV14 with TRBJ2-7; weak D call: TRBD2 (6 bases). The CDR3 covers 12 residues. Germline values: CDR1 SGHDN, CDR2 FVKESK. Written as DNA, the CDR3 is TGTGCCAGCAGCCCCTACCCCGGGACTCCCTCCTTC. Residues: CASSPYPGTPSF.

The chain is built from TRBV15 and TRBJ2-5; TRBD2 might be the D (5 bases). The CDR3 loop spans 15 amino acids. Germline lookup yields CDR1 LNHNV and CDR2 YYDKDF (reference sequence). Trimming pared 5 bases from V and 0 bases from J, leaving 13 bases between. Here the CDR3 reads CATSDAGWYQETQYF. Written as DNA, the CDR3 is TGTGCCACCAGCGACGCGGGTTGGTACCAAGAGACCCAGTACTTC.

This clone was counted once. V and J are TRBV4-1 and TRBJ2-4; possible D gene TRBD2, 5 bases. CDR3 size: 16 residues. Trimming took 4 bases from V and 5 from J, leaving 18 bases between them. Per germline, CDR1 MGHRA and CDR2 YSYEKL. CDR3 residues: CASSPGPPRRENIQYF. In DNA form, the CDR3 reads TGCGCCAGCAGCCCCGGGCCCCCCAGGCGGGAAAACATTCAGTACTTC.

V usage is TRBV15 and J usage is TRBJ1-1, with 7 bases aligning to TRBD1. Germline assignment: CDR1 LNHNV and CDR2 YYDKDF (reference sequence). This CDR3 is 15 amino acids long. V gave up 0 bases and J gave up 1 base; unmatched junction bases: 2. CDR3: CATSRDRDRNTEAFF. In nucleotides, the CDR3 is TGTGCCACCAGCAGAGATAGGGACAGGAACACTGAAGCTTTCTTT.

The gene calls are TRBV27 and TRBJ2-7, with D possibly matching TRBD2 (5 bases). V was pared by 2 bases and J by 0 bases, with 8 bases between. Looked up from germline, CDR1 is MNHEY and CDR2 is SMNVEV (reference sequence). The CDR3 runs 14 residues. This chain's CDR3 is CASSLGLSSYEQYF. The CDR3 DNA reads TGTGCCAGCAGTTTAGGACTCAGCTCCTACGAGCAGTACTTC.

The rearrangement uses TRBV6-5 and TRBJ2-3, with D uncertain. The CDR3 is 14 residues long. CDR1 is MNHEY, CDR2 SVGAGI, per germline. Between the trimmed V and J ends, which lost 4 bases and 0 bases, there was a span of 8 bases. The CDR3 spells CASSSTDSTDTQYF. The CDR3 DNA reads TGTGCCAGCAGTTCTACAGACAGCACAGATACGCAGTATTTT.

The chain employs TRBV9 and TRBJ2-7; a possible D gene is TRBD2 (6 bases). Trimming pared 0 bases from V and 7 bases from J, leaving 11 bases between. Per germline, CDR1 SGDLS and CDR2 YYNGEE. The CDR3 covers 13 residues. CDR3 DNA sequence: TGTGCCAGCAGCGTAGGGGACTCGGGGGAGCAGTACTTC. Its translation is CASSVGDSGEQYF.

The chain employs TRBV18 and TRBJ2-7; 7 nucleotides agree with TRBD1. The germline gives CDR1 KGHSH, CDR2 LQKENI. This CDR3 contains 15 residues. V dropped 3 bases and J dropped 0; count of bases not matched to a gene: 5. DNA for the CDR3: TGTGCCAGCTCACCGACAGGGACGGCCTCCTACGAGCAGTACTTC. It yields the protein CASSPTGTASYEQYF.

V is TRBV2 and J is TRBJ2-7, with D maybe TRBD1 (6 bases). The germline CDR1 and CDR2 sequences are SNHLY and FYNNEI. Trimming shortened V by 10 bases and J by 0 bases, and 16 bases separated the two germline ends. The CDR3 covers 14 residues. CDR3 DNA: TGTGCCACCGTCACGGGACAAAACTCCTACGAGCAGTACTTC. Translated: CATVTGQNSYEQYF.